What follows are 29 T cell receptor beta chains derived from one specimen sequenced in a study of blood T cell repertoires in COVID-19. Only in-frame clones appear in the TCRdb table, and some are missing; sequencing was by immunoSEQ multiplex PCR. The profile shows 160,000 or so clones, roughly 80% of them singletons. What was sequenced was PBMCs or T cells enriched from blood (not recorded which). The origin of the receptors is a woman aged 35 to 49 with acute COVID-19.

The chain recombines TRBV19 with TRBJ2-7, with TRBD2 matching over 7 bases. Germline CDR1 and CDR2: LNHDA and SQIVND (reference sequence). This CDR3 is built from 13 residues. The V segment lost 3 bases and the J segment 5 bases; nucleotides outside the gene matches: 4. The CDR3 DNA reads TGTGCCAGTAGTATTGGGGGAGGGAACGAGCAGTACTTC. It specifies CASSIGGGNEQYF.

The chain couples TRBV10-3 to TRBJ2-7; perhaps TRBD2 as D (6 bases). The germline gives CDR1 ENHRY, CDR2 SYGVKD. The CDR3 is 14 amino acids. Trimming stripped 2 bases from V and 4 bases from J, with 12 bases between. CDR3 in DNA: TGTGCCATCAGTGAGGTGGGGGGAACGTACGAGCAGTACTTC. This codes for CAISEVGGTYEQYF.

The chain recombines TRBV10-2 with TRBJ2-1; 7 bases line up with TRBD2. The germline V gene has CDR1 WSHSY and CDR2 SAAADI. Germline trimming cut 5 bases from V and 2 bases from J; bases unmatched to any gene: 3. The CDR3 totals 14 residues. The CDR3 sequence is CASSKAGTYNEQFF. In DNA form, the CDR3 reads TGCGCCAGCAGTAAAGCGGGGACCTACAATGAGCAGTTCTTC.

This clone has just a few counts. The chain is built from TRBV5-1 and TRBJ2-1, with 9 bases lining up with TRBD2. The germline V gene encodes CDR1 SGHRS and CDR2 YFSETQ. With 3 bases clipped from V and 12 bases from J, the junction kept 7 bases outside the gene matches. This CDR3 contains 13 residues. Here the CDR3 reads CASSSELAGGQFF. CDR3 coding DNA: TGCGCCAGCAGCTCTGAACTAGCGGGTGGGCAGTTCTTC.

This chain joins TRBV2 and TRBJ2-1; tentatively, D is TRBD2 (6 bases). The CDR3 has 14 residues. Germline V CDR1 and CDR2: SNHLY, FYNNEI. Trimming cost V 6 bases and J 7 bases, with 16 bases left between them. As DNA, the CDR3 is TGTGCCAGCAGGGAGGGCAGGGCCCTTAATGAGCAGTTCTTC. Its protein is CASREGRALNEQFF. The variable domain in full, completed from reference TRBV2 and TRBJ2-1, reads EPEVTQTPSHQVTQMGQEVILRCVPISNHLYFYWYRQILGQKVEFLVSFYNNEISEKSEIFDDQFSVERPDGSNFTLKIRSTKLEDSAMYFCASREGRALNEQFFGPGTRLTVL.

The J gene is TRBJ1-4, the V gene TRBV29-1; possible D gene TRBD1, 5 bases. Germline CDR1 and CDR2: SQVTM and ANQGSEA. The V gene lost 7 bases and the J gene lost 0 bases, with 12 bases spanning the gap. There are 14 residues in the CDR3. CDR3 sequence: CSGGLGPTNEKLFF. CDR3 nucleotide sequence: TGCAGCGGGGGCTTGGGGCCAACTAATGAAAAACTGTTTTTT.

The CDR3 loop is CASSLVPGTTYNEQFF. CDR3 nucleotides: TGTGCCAGCAGCTTAGTTCCGGGGACTACTTACAATGAGCAGTTCTTC. This chain uses TRBV11-2 with TRBJ2-1; 7 positions match TRBD2. This CDR3 contains 16 residues. V was pared by 1 base and J by 4 bases, with 7 bases of the junction left unmatched. CDR1 is SGHAT and CDR2 is FQNNGV in the germline V gene.

The CDR3, as DNA: TGTGCCAGCAGTGTTATAGTCGGGGAGCAGTTCTTC. As protein: CASSVIVGEQFF. The rearrangement uses TRBV2 and TRBJ2-1; D gene uncertain. V was trimmed by 4 bases and J by 10 bases, leaving 11 bases between them. CDR3 length equals 12 residues. The germline gives CDR1 SNHLY, CDR2 FYNNEI.

The chain carries TRBV30 and TRBJ2-3; perhaps TRBD2 as D (6 bases). Germline V lookup: CDR1 GTSNPN, CDR2 SVGIG (reference sequence). V was cut by 0 bases and J by 0 bases, with 10 bases left in between. This CDR3 is 15 amino acids long. CDR3 DNA sequence: TGTGCCTGGAGTGTACTAGCAGCAAGCACAGATACGCAGTATTTT. This sequence encodes CAWSVLAASTDTQYF.

V usage is TRBV10-3 and J usage is TRBJ1-3; the D gene is possibly TRBD1 (5 bases). Trimming pared 8 bases from V and 4 bases from J, leaving 12 bases between. CDR1 is ENHRY and CDR2 is SYGVKD in the germline V gene. The CDR3 spans 13 residues. CDR3 residues: CAIEARVGNTIYF. DNA of the CDR3: TGTGCCATCGAGGCCAGGGTGGGAAACACCATATATTTT.

The rearrangement uses TRBV9 and TRBJ2-2, with 7 positions matching TRBD2. Germline CDR1 SGDLS, CDR2 YYNGEE. V was pared by 3 bases and J by 0 bases, with 5 bases of the junction left unmatched. This CDR3 region has 16 residues. Written as DNA, the CDR3 is TGTGCCAGCAGCGGATCTAGCGGAGCGAACACCGGGGAGCTGTTTTTT. Residues: CASSGSSGANTGELFF.

This clone was seen a few times. The rearrangement links TRBV29-1 to TRBJ1-1; 8 positions match TRBD1. Germline V gives CDR1 SQVTM, CDR2 ANQGSEA. The V and J ends lost 8 bases and 2 bases, in that order; junction bases with no gene match: 7. This CDR3 contains 13 residues. CDR3: CSTRQGFNTEAFF. Written as DNA, the CDR3 is TGCAGCACGAGACAGGGGTTTAACACTGAAGCTTTCTTT.

This clone was found once. The chain is built from TRBV6-5 and TRBJ1-2, with D possibly TRBD1 on 6 matching bases. This CDR3 contains 13 residues. Germline CDR1 is MNHEY and CDR2 is SVGAGI. V gave up 10 bases and J gave up 2 bases, with 14 bases separating them. The chain's CDR3 is CAIQGSPNYGYTF. As DNA, the CDR3 is TGTGCCATCCAGGGGTCCCCCAACTATGGCTACACCTTC.

The V gene is TRBV11-2, the J gene TRBJ2-7; 9 bases are shared with TRBD2. This CDR3 region has 14 residues. Trimming removed 3 bases from V and 3 bases from J; junction bases left unmatched: 3. Germline V gene lookup returns CDR1 SGHAT and CDR2 FQNNGV. As DNA, the CDR3 is TGTGCCAGCAGCTTCTCTAGCGGGAACTACGAGCAGTACGTC. Its translation: CASSFSSGNYEQYV.

The gene calls are TRBV12-3 or TRBV12-4 and TRBJ2-4; D unresolved. V was clipped by 4 bases and J by 2 bases, with 6 bases between them. The CDR3 loop spans 13 amino acids. CDR3 nucleotide sequence: TGTGCCAGCAGTTCGGTGACCAAAAACATTCAGTACTTC. It encodes CASSSVTKNIQYF.

The chain joins TRBV5-1 to TRBJ1-1, with 8 bases that match TRBD1. J lost 1 base, V lost 3 bases, and 2 bases had no gene match. The CDR3 contains 14 residues. Germline V gene lookup returns CDR1 SGHRS and CDR2 YFSETQ. The CDR3 DNA is TGCGCCAGCAGCTCAGGGACAGGGAACACTGAAGCTTTCTTT. This sequence encodes CASSSGTGNTEAFF.

This rearrangement joins TRBV14 to TRBJ2-3; 8 nucleotides match TRBD2. With V trimmed by 4 bases and J by 11 bases, 11 bases remained unmatched. The CDR3 contains 14 residues. CDR1 is SGHDN and CDR2 is FVKESK in the germline V gene. CDR3 region: CASSRDEQREMQYF. CDR3 DNA sequence: TGTGCCAGCAGCCGAGACGAACAGCGGGAGATGCAGTATTTT. The full variable domain, rest sourced from reference TRBV14 and TRBJ2-3, is EAGVTQFPSHSVIEKGQTVTLRCDPISGHDNLYWYRRVMGKEIKFLLHFVKESKQDESGMPNNRFLAERTGGTYSTLKVQPAELEDSGVYFCASSRDEQREMQYFGPGTRLTVL.

This rearrangement joins TRBV5-4 to TRBJ1-2; D is uncertain. CDR3 length equals 12 residues. The V gene lost 1 base and the J gene lost 3 bases, with 4 bases spanning the gap. CDR1 is SGHNT, CDR2 YYREEE, per germline (reference sequence). For the CDR3, the DNA is TGTGCCAGCAGCTTGACAGACTATGGCTACACCTTC. Protein sequence: CASSLTDYGYTF. Complete variable domain (other parts from reference TRBV5-4 and TRBJ1-2): ETGVTQSPTHLIKTRGQQVTLRCSSQSGHNTVSWYQQALGQGPQFIFQYYREEENGRGNFPPRFSGLQFPNYSSELNVNALELDDSALYLCASSLTDYGYTFGSGTRLTVV.

J is TRBJ1-6 and V is TRBV29-1; a weak D match, TRBD1 (6 bases). This CDR3 is built from 13 residues. Trimming took off 4 bases at V and 10 bases at J, with 14 bases between the two ends. Per the germline V gene, CDR1 is SQVTM and CDR2 is ANQGSEA. The CDR3 DNA sequence: TGCAGCGTTGCGGACAGCAATCGCTCACCCCTCCACTTT. It is translated as CSVADSNRSPLHF.

This clone has only one observation. This rearrangement joins TRBV24-1 to TRBJ2-1, with D perhaps TRBD1 (5 bases). The CDR3 extends over 15 amino acids. Germline values: CDR1 KGHDR, CDR2 SFDVKD. Trimming shortened V by 1 base and J by 7 bases, and 13 bases separated the two germline ends. The CDR3 region is CATSDFSRAPNEQFF. For the CDR3, the DNA is TGTGCCACCAGTGATTTCTCCAGGGCACCGAATGAGCAGTTCTTC.

This clone occurred a few times. The rearrangement uses TRBV9 and TRBJ1-2; 7 bases are shared with TRBD1. J lost 4 bases, V lost 3 bases, and 6 bases had no gene match. The length of the CDR3 is 14 residues. Germline CDR1 and CDR2: SGDLS and YYNGEE. Written as DNA, the CDR3 is TGTGCCAGCAGCGCAGAACAGGGGATCTATGGCTACACCTTC. This translates into CASSAEQGIYGYTF.

The chain joins TRBV30 to TRBJ1-1; no reliable D call. The CDR3 consists of 11 residues. Per germline, CDR1 GTSNPN and CDR2 SVGIG (reference sequence). V lost 1 base and J lost 10, with 10 bases in between. The CDR3 protein is CAWSGRVAAFF. DNA for the CDR3: TGTGCCTGGAGTGGGAGGGTAGCAGCTTTCTTT.

CDR3 protein: CARGQSTEAFF. The CDR3 DNA follows: TGTGCCCGAGGACAGTCTACTGAAGCTTTCTTT. The chain links TRBV30 to TRBJ1-1, with D possibly being TRBD1 (6 bases). The germline CDR1 and CDR2 sequences are GTSNPN and SVGIG (reference sequence). The CDR3 is 11 amino acids. Trimming removed 8 bases at V and 5 bases at J, with 12 bases between.

The DNA of the CDR3 is TGTGCCTGGAGCGTGGGGGGATATGGCTACACCTTC. Translation gives CAWSVGGYGYTF. This chain uses TRBV30 with TRBJ1-2, with a weak D call TRBD1 (5 bases). The CDR3 totals 12 residues. Trimming stripped 3 bases from V and 5 bases from J, with 10 bases between. The V gene's germline CDR1 is GTSNPN and CDR2 SVGIG (reference sequence).

The DNA for the CDR3 is TGTGCCAGTAGGGGGACAGGGGTAATTAGGAGCAATCAGCCCCAGCATTTT. As protein: CASRGTGVIRSNQPQHF. The chain uses TRBV19 and TRBJ1-5, with 10 bases identical to TRBD1. The germline CDR1 and CDR2 sequences are LNHDA and SQIVND (reference sequence). J lost 1 base, V lost 6 bases, and 9 bases had no gene match. This CDR3 has 17 amino acids.

The V gene is TRBV6-2 or TRBV6-3, the J gene TRBJ2-1; 9 bases align to TRBD2. With V trimmed by 3 bases and J by 1 base, 16 bases remained unmatched. The CDR3 has 20 residues. Germline V gene lookup returns CDR1 MNHEY and CDR2 SVGEGT. The CDR3 coding sequence is TGTGCCAGCAGTTATCCCGAGACTAGCGGTGTATCCTATTCCTACAATGAGCAGTTCTTC. Encoded protein: CASSYPETSGVSYSYNEQFF.

The chain recombines TRBV19 with TRBJ2-3, with 8 bases fitting TRBD2. The CDR3 sequence is 17 residues long. Germline loops: CDR1 LNHDA, CDR2 SQIVND (reference sequence). The ends lost 2 bases at V and 0 bases at J; junction bases unmatched: 7. CDR3 nucleotides: TGTGCCAGTAGTATACGGGGACTAGTAAGAAGCACAGATACGCAGTATTTT. Translation gives CASSIRGLVRSTDTQYF.

The chain combines TRBV29-1 with TRBJ2-3; 11 bases agree with TRBD2. Germline lookup yields CDR1 SQVTM and CDR2 ANQGSEA. CDR3 length equals 15 residues. Trimming cost V 2 bases and J 4 bases; bases outside gene matches: 5. The CDR3: CSVEFSGRAPDTQYF. CDR3 sequence (DNA): TGCAGCGTTGAATTTAGCGGGAGGGCCCCAGATACGCAGTATTTT.

The chain joins TRBV11-3 to TRBJ2-3; 12 nucleotides match TRBD2. Germline CDR1 SGHNT, CDR2 YENEEA. Trimming at V came to 2 bases and at J to 5 bases, leaving 2 bases not matched to a gene. This CDR3 is built from 15 residues. The chain's CDR3 is CASSLRLAGEDTQYF. The CDR3 nucleotides read TGTGCCAGCAGCTTAAGACTAGCGGGAGAAGATACGCAGTATTTT.